This T cell receptor (beta chain) was identified during a study of cytomegalovirus exposure and HLA in healthy donors (dated by TCRdb to the late 2010s). Turning to the overall study: According to a later analysis, the roughly 120 validation repertoires were produced on the same platform as the roughly 600 repertoires of the first cohort. To predict cytomegalovirus infection status, the study combined high-throughput TCR immunosequencing, statistical association of individual TCRs with disease status, and machine learning. Besides the first cohort of hundreds of subjects, a separate validation cohort made up of 120 different subjects was used. The study was designed to test whether signatures of past pathogen exposure could be identified by cataloging public T cell receptors.

The method was the immunoSEQ multiplex PCR assay. The study's processing was this. A statistical classification framework was developed to diagnose cytomegalovirus status using the catalog of TCR beta chain sequences. The clones in this table, taken by TCRdb from immuneACCESS, are in-frame only. Not every clone is retained; where verified, under half of the shortfall comes from an unresolved V gene, and the cause of the rest is unknown. V and J calls and clone size are copied from that table; D and trimming were computed from the DNA. The sample records 60,000 to 80,000 clones, just under 85% of which are singletons. Of the sample, approximately 3% is held by the ten largest clones. The germline V gene sets CDR1 to ENHRY and CDR2 to SYGVKD. The CDR3 covers 16 residues, taking in both the cysteine and the phenylalanine. The kept DNA is CDR3 alone, 48 bases in frame from the first base. The junction carries 16 bases between V and J, which are trimmed by 0 bases and 5 bases respectively.

Points the paper makes about the study in general: A later analysis lacked HLA typing for the validation cohort, so it scored co-occurrence in that cohort across all 120 or so repertoires. In a later analysis, TCRs clustered in the first cohort were found to also tend to co-occur in the roughly 130 validation repertoires, with about 94% of cluster scores above 0. A few of the identified cytomegalovirus-associated TCR beta chains were confirmed in vitro to be specific for cytomegalovirus antigens. The classifier was reported to diagnose cytomegalovirus status with high specificity and sensitivity in both the original and validation cohorts. A total of fewer than 200 TCR beta chains were listed by the study as associated with cytomegalovirus. It was suggested by the authors that the approach could potentially be generalized to other disease states and immunological phenotypes. Most TCR sequences were seen in very few donors, while some public TCRs were found in many individuals.

A note on this clone: The antigen this receptor binds is unknown. Per-nucleotide qualities are absent, and no much larger clonotype sits a single base away.

The donors belonged to the validation cohort of around 120 subjects, which was separate from the roughly 700-subject first cohort. The V and J genes are TRBV10-3 and TRBJ1-1; the D segment could be TRBD1, given 6 matching bases. This receptor was obtained from a young man in good health and CMV-seronegative. The sequencing sample was made of PBMCs. This receptor has the CDR3 CAISESPGTRKTEAFF. The DNA sequence is given as TGTGCCATCAGTGAGTCTCCAGGGACAAGAAAGACTGAAGCTTTCTTT.